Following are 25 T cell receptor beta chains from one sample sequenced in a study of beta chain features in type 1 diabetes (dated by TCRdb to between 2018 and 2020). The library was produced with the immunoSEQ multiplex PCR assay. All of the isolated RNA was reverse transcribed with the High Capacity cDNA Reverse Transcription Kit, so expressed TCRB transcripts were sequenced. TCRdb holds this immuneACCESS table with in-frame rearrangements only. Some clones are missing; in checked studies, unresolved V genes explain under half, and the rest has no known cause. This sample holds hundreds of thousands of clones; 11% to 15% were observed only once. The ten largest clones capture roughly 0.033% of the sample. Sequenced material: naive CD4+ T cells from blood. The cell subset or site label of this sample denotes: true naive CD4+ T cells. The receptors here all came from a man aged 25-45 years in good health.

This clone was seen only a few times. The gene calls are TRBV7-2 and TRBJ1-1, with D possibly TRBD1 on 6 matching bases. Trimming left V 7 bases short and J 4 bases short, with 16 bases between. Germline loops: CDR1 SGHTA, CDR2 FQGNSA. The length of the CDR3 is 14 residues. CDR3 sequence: CASTSSGVSTEAFF. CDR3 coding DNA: TGTGCCAGCACCTCCTCAGGGGTTAGCACTGAAGCTTTCTTT.

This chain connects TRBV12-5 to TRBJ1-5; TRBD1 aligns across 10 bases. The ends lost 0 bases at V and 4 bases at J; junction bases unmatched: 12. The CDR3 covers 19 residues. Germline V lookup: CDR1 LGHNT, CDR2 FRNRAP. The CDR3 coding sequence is TGTGCTAGTGGTTTGGTACTGGGGACAGGGGCCGATCATAATCAGCCCCAGCATTTT. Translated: CASGLVLGTGADHNQPQHF.

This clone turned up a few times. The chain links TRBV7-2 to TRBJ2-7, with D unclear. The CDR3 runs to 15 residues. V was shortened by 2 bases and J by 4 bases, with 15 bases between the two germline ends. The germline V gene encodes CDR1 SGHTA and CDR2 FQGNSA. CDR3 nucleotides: TGTGCCAGCAGCTTAATCAGTACCGGTTCTTACGAGCAGTACGTC. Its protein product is CASSLISTGSYEQYV.

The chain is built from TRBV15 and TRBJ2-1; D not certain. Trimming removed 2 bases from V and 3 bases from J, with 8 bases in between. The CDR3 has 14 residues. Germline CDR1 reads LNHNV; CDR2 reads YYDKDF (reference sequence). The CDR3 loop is CATSRPDGYNEQFF. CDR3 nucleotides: TGTGCCACCAGCAGACCGGATGGCTACAATGAGCAGTTCTTC. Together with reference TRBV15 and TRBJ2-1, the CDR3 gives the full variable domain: DAMVIQNPRYQVTQFGKPVTLSCSQTLNHNVMYWYQQKSSQAPKLLFHYYDKDFNNEADTPDNFQSRRPNTSFCFLDIRSPGLGDTAMYLCATSRPDGYNEQFFGPGTRLTVL.

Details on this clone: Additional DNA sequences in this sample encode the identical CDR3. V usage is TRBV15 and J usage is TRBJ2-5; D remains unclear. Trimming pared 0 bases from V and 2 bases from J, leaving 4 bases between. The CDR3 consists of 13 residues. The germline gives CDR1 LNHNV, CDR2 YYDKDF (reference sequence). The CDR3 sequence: CATSRDMQETQYF. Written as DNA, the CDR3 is TGTGCCACCAGCAGAGATATGCAAGAGACCCAGTACTTC. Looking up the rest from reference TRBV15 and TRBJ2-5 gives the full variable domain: DAMVIQNPRYQVTQFGKPVTLSCSQTLNHNVMYWYQQKSSQAPKLLFHYYDKDFNNEADTPDNFQSRRPNTSFCFLDIRSPGLGDTAMYLCATSRDMQETQYFGPGTRLLVL.

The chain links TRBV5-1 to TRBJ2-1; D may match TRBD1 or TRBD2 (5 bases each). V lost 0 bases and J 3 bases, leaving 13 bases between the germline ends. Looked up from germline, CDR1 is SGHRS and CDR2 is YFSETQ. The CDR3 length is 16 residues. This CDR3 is CASSLARDANYNEQFF. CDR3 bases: TGCGCCAGCAGCTTGGCGAGGGACGCTAACTACAATGAGCAGTTCTTC.

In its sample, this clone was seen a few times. CDR3 nucleotide sequence: TGTGCCAGCAGAGGACTAGCGGGGCACTCCTACAATGAGCAGTTCTTC. Translating it yields CASRGLAGHSYNEQFF. This sequence joins TRBV2 and TRBJ2-1; 12 bases match TRBD2. The V gene's germline CDR1 is SNHLY and CDR2 FYNNEI. This CDR3 region has 16 residues. The trim removed 6 bases at V and 0 bases at J, leaving 3 bases unmatched.

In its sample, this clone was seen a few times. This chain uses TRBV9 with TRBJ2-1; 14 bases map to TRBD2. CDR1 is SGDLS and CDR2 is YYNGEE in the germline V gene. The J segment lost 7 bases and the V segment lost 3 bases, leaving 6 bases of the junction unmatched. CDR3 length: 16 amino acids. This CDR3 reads CASSATGTSGRNEQFF. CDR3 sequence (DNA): TGTGCCAGCAGCGCGACCGGGACTAGCGGGAGAAATGAGCAGTTCTTC.

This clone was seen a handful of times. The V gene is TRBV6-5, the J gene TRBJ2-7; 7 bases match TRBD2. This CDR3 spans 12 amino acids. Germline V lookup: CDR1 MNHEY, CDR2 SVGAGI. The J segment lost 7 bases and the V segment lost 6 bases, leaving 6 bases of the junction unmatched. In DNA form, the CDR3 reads TGTGCCAGCAGCGGGAGGCGAGGTGAGCAGTACTTC. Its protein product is CASSGRRGEQYF.

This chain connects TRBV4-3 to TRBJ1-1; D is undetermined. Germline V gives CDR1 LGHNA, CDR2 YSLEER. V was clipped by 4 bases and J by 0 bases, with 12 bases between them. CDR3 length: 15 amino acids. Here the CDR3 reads CASSRERTVNTEAFF. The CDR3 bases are TGCGCCAGCAGCCGCGAACGTACGGTGAACACTGAAGCTTTCTTT.

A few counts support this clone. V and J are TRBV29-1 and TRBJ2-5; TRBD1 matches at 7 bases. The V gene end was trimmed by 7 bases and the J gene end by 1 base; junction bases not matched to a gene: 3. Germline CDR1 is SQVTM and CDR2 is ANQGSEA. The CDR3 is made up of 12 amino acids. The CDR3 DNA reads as TGCAGCGGGGGACAGATCCAAGAGACCCAGTACTTC. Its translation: CSGGQIQETQYF.

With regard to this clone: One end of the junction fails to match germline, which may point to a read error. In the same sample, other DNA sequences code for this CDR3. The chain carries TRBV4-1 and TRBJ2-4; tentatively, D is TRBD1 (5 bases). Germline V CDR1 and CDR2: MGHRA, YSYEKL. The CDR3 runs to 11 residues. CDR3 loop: CASSQGTQRDF. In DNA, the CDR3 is TGCGCCAGCAGCCAAGGGACACAAAGGGACTTC.

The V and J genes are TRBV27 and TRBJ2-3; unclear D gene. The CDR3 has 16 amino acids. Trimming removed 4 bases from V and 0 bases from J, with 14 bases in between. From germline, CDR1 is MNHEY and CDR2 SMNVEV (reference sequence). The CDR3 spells CASSSPWTSSTDTQYF. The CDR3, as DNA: TGTGCCAGCAGTTCCCCCTGGACGTCTAGCACAGATACGCAGTATTTT.

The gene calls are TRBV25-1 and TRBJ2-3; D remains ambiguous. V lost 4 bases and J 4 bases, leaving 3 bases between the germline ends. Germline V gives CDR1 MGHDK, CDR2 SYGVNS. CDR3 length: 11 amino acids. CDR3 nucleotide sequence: TGTGCCAGCAGTGTAGCAGATACGCAGTATTTT. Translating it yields CASSVADTQYF.

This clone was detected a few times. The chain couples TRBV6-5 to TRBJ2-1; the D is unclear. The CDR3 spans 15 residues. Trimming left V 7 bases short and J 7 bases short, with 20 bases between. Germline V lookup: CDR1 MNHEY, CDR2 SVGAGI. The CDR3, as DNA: TGTGCCAGCAACCCCGGAGTTGGGTTCAGTAATGAGCAGTTCTTC. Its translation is CASNPGVGFSNEQFF.

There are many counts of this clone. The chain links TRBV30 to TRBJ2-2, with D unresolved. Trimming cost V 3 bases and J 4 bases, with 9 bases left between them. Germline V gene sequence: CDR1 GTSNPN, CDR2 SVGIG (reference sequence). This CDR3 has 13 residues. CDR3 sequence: CAWRPGGTGELFF. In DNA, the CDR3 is TGTGCCTGGAGGCCCGGTGGCACCGGGGAGCTGTTTTTT.

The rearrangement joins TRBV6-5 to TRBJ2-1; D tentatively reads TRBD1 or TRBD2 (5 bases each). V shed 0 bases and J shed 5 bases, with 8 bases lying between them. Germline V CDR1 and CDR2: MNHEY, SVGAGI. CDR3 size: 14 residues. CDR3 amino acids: CASSYSRGNNEQFF. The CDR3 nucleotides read TGTGCCAGCAGTTACTCGAGGGGAAACAATGAGCAGTTCTTC.

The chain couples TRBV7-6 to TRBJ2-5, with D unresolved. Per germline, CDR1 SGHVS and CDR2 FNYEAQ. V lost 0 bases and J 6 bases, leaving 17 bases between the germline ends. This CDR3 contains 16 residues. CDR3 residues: CASSLALKDKRQTQYF. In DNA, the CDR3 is TGTGCCAGCAGCTTAGCTTTGAAAGACAAGAGGCAGACCCAGTACTTC.

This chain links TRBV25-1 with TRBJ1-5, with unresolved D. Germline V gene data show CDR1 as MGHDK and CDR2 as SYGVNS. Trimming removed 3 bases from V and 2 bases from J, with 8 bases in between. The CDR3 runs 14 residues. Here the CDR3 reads CASSDPGGNQPQHF. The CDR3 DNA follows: TGTGCCAGCAGTGACCCGGGAGGCAATCAGCCCCAGCATTTT.

CDR3 protein: CASSLTGVVYNEQFF. The CDR3 nucleotides read TGTGCCAGCAGCTTAACGGGAGTTGTCTACAATGAGCAGTTCTTC. The rearrangement links TRBV7-2 to TRBJ2-1, with D perhaps TRBD2 (6 bases). Germline V gene sequence: CDR1 SGHTA, CDR2 FQGNSA. V gave up 2 bases and J gave up 3 bases, with 11 bases separating them. The CDR3 length is 15 residues.

The chain's CDR3 is CAGSGGTLSTDTQYF. CDR3 nucleotides: TGTGCCGGCTCCGGTGGGACCCTTAGCACAGATACGCAGTATTTT. V gene TRBV2 combines with J gene TRBJ2-3; tentatively, D is TRBD1 or TRBD2 (5 bases each). Germline CDR1 is SNHLY and CDR2 is FYNNEI. CDR3 length: 15 amino acids. Trimming pared 11 bases from V and 0 bases from J, leaving 18 bases between.

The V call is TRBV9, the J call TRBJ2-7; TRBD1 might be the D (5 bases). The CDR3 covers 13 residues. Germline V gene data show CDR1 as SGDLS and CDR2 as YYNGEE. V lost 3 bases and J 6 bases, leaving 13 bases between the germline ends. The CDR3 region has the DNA TGTGCCAGCAGCGGGGCCCAGGGTTCCGAGCAGTACTTC. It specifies CASSGAQGSEQYF.

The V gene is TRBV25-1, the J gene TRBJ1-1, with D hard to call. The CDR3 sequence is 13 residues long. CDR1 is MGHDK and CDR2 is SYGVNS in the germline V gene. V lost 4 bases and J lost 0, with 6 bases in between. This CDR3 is CASSGRLNTEAFF. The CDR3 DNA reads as TGTGCCAGCAGTGGGAGGCTGAACACTGAAGCTTTCTTT. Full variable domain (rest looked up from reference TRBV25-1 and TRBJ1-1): EADIYQTPRYLVIGTGKKITLECSQTMGHDKMYWYQQDPGMELHLIHYSYGVNSTEKGDLSSESTVSRIRTEHFPLTLESARPSHTSQYLCASSGRLNTEAFFGQGTRLTVV.

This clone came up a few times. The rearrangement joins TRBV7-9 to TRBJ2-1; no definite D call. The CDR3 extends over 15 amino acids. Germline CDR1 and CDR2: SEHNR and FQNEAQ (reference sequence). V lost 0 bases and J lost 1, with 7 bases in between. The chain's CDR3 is CASSLAEFSYNEQFF. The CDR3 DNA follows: TGTGCCAGCAGCTTAGCTGAGTTTTCCTACAATGAGCAGTTCTTC.

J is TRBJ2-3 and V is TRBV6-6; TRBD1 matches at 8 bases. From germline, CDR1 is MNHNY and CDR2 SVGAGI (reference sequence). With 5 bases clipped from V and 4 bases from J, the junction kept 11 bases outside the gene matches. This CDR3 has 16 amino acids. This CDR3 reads CASSRQGSITSDTQYF. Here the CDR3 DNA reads TGTGCCAGCAGTCGACAGGGGAGTATTACCTCAGATACGCAGTATTTT.